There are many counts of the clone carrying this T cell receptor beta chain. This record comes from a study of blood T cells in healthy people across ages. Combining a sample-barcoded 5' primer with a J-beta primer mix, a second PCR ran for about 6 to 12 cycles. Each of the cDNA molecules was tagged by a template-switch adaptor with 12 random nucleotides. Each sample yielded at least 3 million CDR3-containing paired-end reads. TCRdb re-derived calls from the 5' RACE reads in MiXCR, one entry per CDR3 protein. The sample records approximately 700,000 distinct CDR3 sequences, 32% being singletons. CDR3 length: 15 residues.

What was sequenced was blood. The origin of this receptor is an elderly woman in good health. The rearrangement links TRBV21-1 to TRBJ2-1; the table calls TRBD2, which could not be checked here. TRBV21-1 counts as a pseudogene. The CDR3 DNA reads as TGTGCCAGCAGCAAAGTTTGTAGGGAAACTAGTAAGCAGTTCTTC. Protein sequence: CASSKVCRETSKQFF.